The rows below give T cell receptor beta chains drawn from one sample of a study of blood T cell repertoires in COVID-19. Repertoires were generated with immunoSEQ multiplex PCR, while TCRdb's copy carries only in-frame clones and drops some. This sample has about 9,200 clones, with under 90% found just once. Sequenced: peripheral blood. These receptors all come from a man between 65 and 85 years old with active COVID-19. CDR3s include the opening cysteine and the closing phenylalanine or tryptophan. D genes are given only for firm matches. Clone sizes are given selectively: once, few, many, or a class where the clone is expanded.

V	J	D	size	CDR3	DNA
TRBV7-8	TRBJ2-5	TRBD2	once	CASSLGGRAWETQYF	TGTGCCAGCAGCTTAGGCGGGAGGGCGTGGGAGACCCAGTACTTC
TRBV30	TRBJ1-5	.	.	CAWSVAGGRQPQHF	TGTGCCTGGAGTGTAGCCGGGGGTCGTCAGCCCCAGCATTTT
TRBV7-2	TRBJ2-3	.	once	CASSSSRTTDTQYF	TGTGCCAGCAGCTCTTCAAGGACTACAGATACGCAGTATTTT
TRBV10-3	TRBJ1-3	.	.	CATEQVSPGNTIYF	TGTGCCACAGAACAGGTCTCTCCTGGAAACACCATATATTTT
TRBV18	TRBJ2-1	TRBD2	.	CASSRETSGGNEQFF	TGTGCCAGCTCACGGGAGACTAGCGGGGGCAATGAGCAGTTCTTC
TRBV6-5	TRBJ1-1	TRBD1	.	CASSYSNRGETFF	TGTGCCAGCAGTTACTCGAACAGGGGTGAAACTTTCTTT
TRBV27	TRBJ2-3	TRBD1	.	CASRTTGGYADTQYF	TGTGCCAGCAGAACTACAGGGGGGTACGCAGATACGCAGTATTTT
TRBV11-2	TRBJ2-7	.	.	CASSLAYEQYF	TGTGCCAGCAGCCTCGCCTACGAGCAGTACTTC
TRBV9	TRBJ2-5	.	.	CASSVGGRGSGETQYF	TGTGCCAGCAGCGTAGGGGGTAGGGGATCCGGGGAGACCCAGTACTTC
TRBV19	TRBJ2-7	.	.	CASSGRALPYEQYF	TGTGCCAGTAGTGGGCGGGCCCTCCCCTACGAGCAGTACTTC
TRBV3-1/TRBV3-2	TRBJ1-1	TRBD1	.	CASSPGQGGTEAFF	TGTGCCAGCAGCCCTGGACAGGGCGGGACTGAAGCTTTCTTT
TRBV6-1	TRBJ2-7	TRBD2	.	CASSEASGASSYEQYF	TGTGCCAGCAGTGAAGCTAGCGGGGCTAGCTCCTACGAGCAGTACTTC
TRBV28	TRBJ2-7	.	.	CASSSTASGQYF	TGTGCCAGCAGTTCGACAGCGTCGGGGCAGTACTTC
TRBV4-1	TRBJ2-7	.	.	CASSQETQYEQYF	TGCGCCAGCAGCCAAGAAACGCAGTACGAGCAGTACTTC
TRBV9	TRBJ1-1	TRBD1	.	CASSVAEGAGGEAFF	TGTGCCAGCAGCGTAGCGGAGGGGGCCGGTGGTGAAGCTTTCTTT
TRBV7-9	TRBJ2-1	TRBD2	.	CASSKAGGLGNEQFF	TGTGCCAGCAGCAAAGCGGGAGGGCTCGGGAATGAGCAGTTCTTC
TRBV7-8	TRBJ2-3	.	few	CASSLSRSPSTDTQYF	TGTGCCAGCAGCTTATCACGCAGTCCTAGCACAGATACGCAGTATTTT
TRBV7-2	TRBJ2-3	TRBD2	.	CASSLVRTSGGTDTQYF	TGTGCCAGCAGCTTAGTCCGCACTAGCGGGGGTACAGATACGCAGTATTTT
TRBV5-4	TRBJ1-2	TRBD1	.	CASSPRDRGYGYTF	TGTGCCAGCAGCCCGCGGGACAGGGGCTATGGCTACACCTTC
TRBV4-2	TRBJ1-1	.	.	CASSQAFGVNTEAFF	TGTGCCAGCAGCCAAGCGTTCGGGGTGAACACTGAAGCTTTCTTT
TRBV2	TRBJ2-1	TRBD2	few	CASFRLAGYNEQFF	TGTGCCAGCTTCCGACTAGCGGGATACAATGAGCAGTTCTTC
TRBV15	TRBJ2-5	TRBD1	once	CATSRRQGQETQYF	TGTGCCACCAGCAGAAGACAGGGCCAAGAGACCCAGTACTTC
TRBV19	TRBJ2-4	.	.	CASSSDGNKNIQYF	TGTGCCAGTAGTTCGGACGGGAACAAAAACATTCAGTACTTC
TRBV5-4	TRBJ1-1	TRBD1	.	CASSSMGQYTEAFF	TGTGCCAGCAGCTCTATGGGACAGTACACTGAAGCTTTCTTT
TRBV28	TRBJ2-1	TRBD2	.	CASRSPLAGVYNEQFF	TGTGCCAGCAGGAGCCCCCTAGCGGGAGTTTACAATGAGCAGTTCTTC
TRBV7-2	TRBJ1-5	.	.	CASSLKRDSNQPQHF	TGTGCCAGCAGCTTAAAGCGCGATAGCAATCAGCCCCAGCATTTT
TRBV3-1/TRBV3-2	TRBJ2-7	TRBD2	.	CASSQGWAGGPYISEQYF	TGTGCCAGCAGCCAAGGTTGGGCGGGAGGGCCCTATATCTCCGAGCAGTACTTC
TRBV28	TRBJ2-1	TRBD2	.	CASRLAGGGYNEQFF	TGTGCCAGCAGATTAGCGGGAGGCGGCTACAATGAGCAGTTCTTC
TRBV11-2	TRBJ2-2	.	.	CASSLEFGRGSGELFF	TGTGCCAGCAGCCTAGAGTTCGGCAGGGGATCCGGGGAGCTGTTTTTT
TRBV29-1	TRBJ1-1	.	.	CSVEGGGTEAFF	TGCAGCGTTGAGGGTGGCGGGACTGAAGCTTTCTTT
TRBV5-6	TRBJ2-7	TRBD2	.	CASSLVSGRGYEQYF	TGTGCCAGCAGCTTGGTTAGCGGGAGGGGGTACGAGCAGTACTTC
TRBV9	TRBJ2-2	TRBD1	.	CASSVSPGGPSTGELFF	TGTGCCAGCAGCGTTAGCCCAGGGGGCCCGAGCACCGGGGAGCTGTTTTTT
TRBV19	TRBJ2-3	TRBD2	few	CASSRTSGRVGDTQYF	TGTGCCAGTAGTCGGACTAGCGGGAGAGTAGGAGATACGCAGTATTTT
TRBV6-1	TRBJ2-2	TRBD1	.	CASSDPRRGRGGELFF	TGTGCCAGCAGTGACCCGAGAAGGGGGCGAGGCGGGGAGCTGTTTTTT
TRBV7-6	TRBJ2-7	TRBD2	.	CASSRTGTSGGTEQYF	TGTGCCAGCAGCCGAACCGGGACTAGCGGGGGTACCGAGCAGTACTTC
TRBV7-8	TRBJ2-7	TRBD2	once	CASSDHRLAAYEQYF	TGTGCCAGCAGCGACCATAGACTAGCGGCCTACGAGCAGTACTTC
TRBV29-1	TRBJ2-7	TRBD2	.	CSVARGTSGRVEQYF	TGCAGCGTGGCCAGAGGGACTAGCGGGAGGGTCGAGCAGTACTTC
TRBV7-2	TRBJ1-6	TRBD1	.	CASSPGTGSYNSPLHF	TGTGCCAGCAGCCCGGGGACAGGCTCCTATAATTCACCCCTCCACTTT
TRBV5-6	TRBJ1-4	TRBD1	.	CASSSPGTATNEKLFF	TGTGCCAGCAGCTCCCCCGGGACAGCAACTAATGAAAAACTGTTTTTT
TRBV6-6	TRBJ1-1	.	.	CASSSTEGTEAFF	TGTGCCAGCAGTTCCACGGAGGGCACTGAAGCTTTCTTT
TRBV25-1	TRBJ2-1	TRBD2	.	CASSGYPSGRKNNEQFF	TGTGCCAGCAGTGGGTATCCGAGCGGGAGAAAAAACAATGAGCAGTTCTTC
TRBV9	TRBJ1-5	.	.	CASSVGVYSNQPQHF	TGTGCCAGCAGCGTGGGAGTTTATAGCAATCAGCCCCAGCATTTT
TRBV27	TRBJ1-2	.	.	CASSSPGFGYTF	TGTGCCAGCAGTTCCCCAGGGTTCGGCTACACCTTC
TRBV18	TRBJ2-5	.	.	CASSPLAGRETQYF	TGTGCCAGCTCACCACTCGCAGGTAGAGAGACCCAGTACTTC
TRBV7-8	TRBJ2-1	TRBD1	.	CASSPETGLHNEQFF	TGTGCCAGCAGCCCCGAGACAGGGCTCCACAATGAGCAGTTCTTC
TRBV11-1	TRBJ2-6	.	.	CASSQGMGANVLTF	TGTGCCAGCAGCCAGGGTATGGGGGCCAACGTCCTGACTTTC
TRBV5-1	TRBJ2-5	.	.	CASSNTGTQGEPKQETQYF	TGCGCCAGCAGCAATACAGGAACACAGGGCGAACCGAAACAAGAGACCCAGTACTTC
TRBV7-8	TRBJ1-1	.	.	CASTLGGRDTEAFF	TGTGCCAGCACCCTCGGGGGGCGTGACACTGAAGCTTTCTTT
TRBV24-1	TRBJ1-2	.	.	CATSARQGSYGYTF	TGTGCCACCAGTGCGCGGCAGGGGTCCTATGGCTACACCTTC
TRBV5-1	TRBJ2-1	TRBD1	.	CASSLGTGGTEQFF	TGCGCCAGCAGCTTGGGGACAGGGGGGACTGAGCAGTTCTTC
TRBV13	TRBJ2-6	TRBD2	.	CASSGAGWRETGANVLTF	TGTGCCAGCAGCGGGGCCGGCTGGCGGGAGACTGGGGCCAACGTCCTGACTTTC
TRBV5-6	TRBJ2-7	.	.	CASLGQTREQYF	TGTGCCAGCCTCGGACAAACCCGCGAGCAGTACTTC
TRBV19	TRBJ1-4	.	once	CASSMGGTATNEKLFF	TGTGCCAGTAGTATGGGAGGAACTGCAACTAATGAAAAACTGTTTTTT
TRBV7-3	TRBJ2-1	.	.	CASSQTSSGEQFF	TGTGCCAGCAGCCAGACCTCTAGTGGAGAGCAGTTCTTC